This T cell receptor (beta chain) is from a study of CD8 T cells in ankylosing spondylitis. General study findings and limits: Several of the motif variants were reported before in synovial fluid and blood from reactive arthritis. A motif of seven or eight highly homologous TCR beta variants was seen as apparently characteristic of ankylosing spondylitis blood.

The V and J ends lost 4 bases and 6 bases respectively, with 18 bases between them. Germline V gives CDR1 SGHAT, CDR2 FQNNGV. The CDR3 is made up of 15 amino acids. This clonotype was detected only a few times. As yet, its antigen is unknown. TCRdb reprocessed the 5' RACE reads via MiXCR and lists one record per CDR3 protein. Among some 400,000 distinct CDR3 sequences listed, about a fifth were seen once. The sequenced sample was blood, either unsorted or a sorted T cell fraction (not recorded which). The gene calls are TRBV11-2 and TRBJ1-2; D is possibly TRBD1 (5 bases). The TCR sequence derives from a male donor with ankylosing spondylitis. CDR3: CASSSTRGVGDGYTF. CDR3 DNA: TGTGCCAGCAGCTCGACCCGGGGCGTGGGGGATGGCTACACCTTC. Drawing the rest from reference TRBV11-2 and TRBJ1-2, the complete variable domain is EAGVAQSPRYKIIEKRQSVAFWCNPISGHATLYWYQQILGQGPKLLIQFQNNGVVDDSQLPKDRFSAERLKGVDSTLKIQPAKLEDSAVYLCASSSTRGVGDGYTFGSGTRLTVV.